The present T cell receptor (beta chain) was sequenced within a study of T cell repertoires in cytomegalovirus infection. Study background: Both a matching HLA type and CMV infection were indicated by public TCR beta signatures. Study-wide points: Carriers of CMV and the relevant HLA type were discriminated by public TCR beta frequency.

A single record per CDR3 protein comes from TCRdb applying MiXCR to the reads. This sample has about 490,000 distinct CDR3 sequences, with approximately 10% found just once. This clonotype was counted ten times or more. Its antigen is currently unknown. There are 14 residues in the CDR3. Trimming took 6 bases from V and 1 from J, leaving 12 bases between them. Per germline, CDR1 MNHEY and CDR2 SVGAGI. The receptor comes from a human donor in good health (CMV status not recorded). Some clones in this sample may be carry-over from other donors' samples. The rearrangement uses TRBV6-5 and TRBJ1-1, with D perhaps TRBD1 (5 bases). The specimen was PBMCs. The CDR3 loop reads CASRPLQGNTEAFF. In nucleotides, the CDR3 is TGTGCCAGCAGACCGCTTCAGGGGAACACTGAAGCTTTCTTT.